This TCR beta chain is drawn from a study of early T cells in non-severe SARS-CoV-2 infection. Researchers tagged individual cDNA molecules with unique molecular identifiers. TCRdb independently ran MiXCR on the 5' RACE reads; one entry per CDR3 protein. The profile shows some 71,000 distinct CDR3 sequences, more than 8% of them singletons. The V gene lost 4 bases and the J gene lost 0 bases, with 12 bases spanning the gap. The CDR3 loop spans 15 amino acids. Sequenced here: whole blood, sampled at baseline. V gene TRBV12-3 or TRBV12-4 combines with J gene TRBJ1-2; D call uncertain. The clonotype originates from an adult who was a healthcare worker with PCR-confirmed SARS-CoV-2 infection or an uninfected control (not recorded which). In DNA, the CDR3 is TGTGCCAGCAGTTCGGAACGATTAGCTAACTATGGCTACACCTTC. This gives the protein CASSSERLANYGYTF.